Listed below are T cell receptor beta chains from one sample, sequenced in a study of graft-versus-host responses after intestinal transplantation. The repertoire was sequenced with immunoSEQ multiplex PCR; TCRdb's copy has only in-frame clones and lacks some. This table holds fewer than 120,000 clones, around 95% found once. Their antigens remain unidentified. Sequencing was performed on unstimulated CD8+ T cells sorted from spleen or lymph node cells, taken before intestinal transplant. These receptors originate from a human donor who received an intestinal transplant. CDR3s include the opening cysteine and the closing phenylalanine or tryptophan. The D gene is left open where the match is weak. Size is omitted from some rows. Given values are once, few, many or a class for expanded clones.

TRBJ2-7,TRBV30,TRBD2,.,CAWAGDSGSYEQYF,TGTGCCTGGGCAGGTGATAGCGGGAGTTACGAGCAGTACTTC
TRBJ2-7,TRBV7-3,.,.,CASSSGPRQLLDEQYF,TGTGCCAGCAGCTCCGGGCCGCGGCAGTTACTGGACGAGCAGTACTTC
TRBJ2-7,TRBV28,.,.,CASSYRPDEQYF,TGTGCCAGCAGCTACCGCCCCGACGAGCAGTACTTC
TRBJ1-1,TRBV4-2,TRBD1,.,CASSLTGKATEAFF,TGTGCCAGCAGCTTGACAGGGAAGGCGACTGAAGCTTTCTTT
TRBJ2-7,TRBV14,.,.,CASSQITGSYEQYF,TGTGCCAGCAGCCAAATAACAGGCTCCTACGAGCAGTACTTC
TRBJ1-4,TRBV27,.,.,CASSFIPEANEKLFF,TGTGCCAGCAGTTTTATCCCCGAGGCTAATGAAAAACTGTTTTTT
TRBJ1-1,TRBV27,.,.,CASSLIENAEAFF,TGTGCCAGCAGTTTAATAGAGAACGCTGAAGCTTTCTTT
TRBJ2-1,TRBV7-8,.,.,CASSSRGLVYNEQFF,TGTGCCAGCAGCTCCCGGGGGCTAGTTTACAATGAGCAGTTCTTC
TRBJ2-2,TRBV19,.,.,CASSISAPGELFF,TGTGCCAGTAGTATATCGGCTCCCGGGGAGCTGTTTTTT
TRBJ2-7,TRBV11-2,.,.,CASSLGGATYEQYF,TGTGCCAGCAGCTTAGGGGGGGCCACCTACGAGCAGTACTTC
TRBJ2-3,TRBV7-3,TRBD2,once,CASSLTTSGATDTQYF,TGTGCCAGCAGCTTAACGACTAGCGGAGCCACAGATACGCAGTATTTT
TRBJ1-1,TRBV29-1,.,.,CSAGGHFF,TGCAGCGCTGGGGGTCATTTCTTT
TRBJ2-7,TRBV6-5,TRBD2,.,CASKRTSAYEQYF,TGTGCCAGCAAGAGGACTAGTGCCTACGAGCAGTACTTC
TRBJ2-7,TRBV6-5,TRBD1,once,CASSPWDSANEQYF,TGTGCCAGCAGTCCGTGGGACAGCGCGAACGAGCAGTACTTC
TRBJ1-2,TRBV5-1,TRBD1,.,CASSYRGQGYTF,TGCGCCAGCAGCTACAGGGGGCAGGGCTACACCTTC
TRBJ2-7,TRBV28,.,.,CASSPRENYEQYF,TGTGCCAGCAGTCCCCGGGAGAACTACGAGCAGTACTTC
TRBJ1-5,TRBV5-8,.,once,CASLQTSNQPQHF,TGTGCCAGCTTACAGACTAGCAATCAGCCCCAGCATTTT
TRBJ1-2,TRBV21-1,.,.,CASSKRDIGYTF,TGTGCCAGCAGCAAAAGGGACATTGGCTACACCTTC
TRBJ2-7,TRBV5-4,.,.,CASSAQDYEQYF,TGTGCCAGCAGCGCGCAAGACTACGAGCAGTACTTC
TRBJ2-7,TRBV27,.,.,CASSKQGRYEQYF,TGTGCCAGCAGCAAACAGGGTCGGTACGAGCAGTACTTC
TRBJ2-3,TRBV2,.,.,CASSDGEVTDTQYF,TGTGCCAGCAGTGACGGGGAGGTCACAGATACGCAGTATTTT
TRBJ2-3,TRBV5-4,.,.,CASSRSTDTQYF,TGTGCCAGCAGCCGATCCACAGATACGCAGTATTTT
TRBJ1-5,TRBV28,.,.,CASSLVGRASSNQPQHF,TGTGCCAGCAGTTTGGTCGGCAGAGCGAGCAGCAATCAGCCCCAGCATTTT
TRBJ2-7,TRBV2,TRBD2,once,CASRTSGYYEQYF,TGTGCCAGCAGGACTAGCGGGTACTACGAGCAGTACTTC
TRBJ1-1,TRBV28,.,.,CASSLLQGMNTEAFF,TGTGCCAGCAGTTTACTACAGGGTATGAACACTGAAGCTTTCTTT
TRBJ1-1,TRBV28,TRBD1,.,CATRQGGGEAFF,TGTGCCACCAGACAGGGAGGGGGTGAAGCTTTCTTT
TRBJ2-3,TRBV30,.,.,CAWMGGVGDTQYF,TGTGCCTGGATGGGGGGCGTAGGCGATACGCAGTATTTT
TRBJ2-2,TRBV27,.,once,CASRPGRHLLNTGELFF,TGTGCCAGCAGACCTGGACGGCACCTATTGAACACCGGGGAGCTGTTTTTT
TRBJ2-1,TRBV6-1,.,.,CASITPWNEQFF,TGTGCCAGCATCACCCCATGGAATGAGCAGTTCTTC
TRBJ1-5,TRBV19,.,.,CASRGDTYSNQPQHF,TGTGCCAGCCGAGGGGACACGTATAGCAATCAGCCCCAGCATTTT
TRBJ2-3,TRBV7-2,.,.,CASSPGPTDTQYF,TGTGCCAGCAGCCCTGGGCCGACAGATACGCAGTATTTT
TRBJ2-5,TRBV5-6,.,.,CASSHTETQYF,TGTGCCAGCAGCCATACAGAGACCCAGTACTTC
TRBJ2-7,TRBV4-2,TRBD2,.,CASSHLAGGSYEQYF,TGTGCCAGCAGCCACTTAGCGGGAGGTTCCTACGAGCAGTACTTC
TRBJ2-2,TRBV6-8,TRBD1,.,CASSARDRDTGELFF,TGTGCCAGCAGTGCCCGGGACAGGGACACCGGGGAGCTGTTTTTT
TRBJ2-7,TRBV7-6,.,.,CASSPGHLYEQYF,TGTGCCAGCAGCCCAGGACACCTTTACGAGCAGTACTTC
TRBJ1-1,TRBV29-1,.,.,CSVQGLEGAFF,TGCAGCGTTCAGGGTCTGGAGGGAGCTTTCTTT
TRBJ1-2,TRBV7-9,.,few,CASSWASGDYGYTF,TGTGCCAGCAGCTGGGCTTCTGGTGACTATGGCTACACCTTC
TRBJ2-7,TRBV27,TRBD2,.,CASSWASGTYEQYF,TGTGCCAGCAGTTGGGCTAGCGGTACCTACGAGCAGTACTTC
TRBJ2-1,TRBV7-6,TRBD2,.,CASSGGIEQFF,TGTGCCAGTAGCGGGGGAATTGAGCAGTTCTTC
TRBJ2-7,TRBV28,.,.,CASSRLGTGHEQYF,TGTGCCAGCAGTCGGCTCGGGACTGGTCACGAGCAGTACTTC
TRBJ1-3,TRBV4-2,.,.,CASSQEQLNSGNTIYF,TGTGCCAGCAGCCAAGAACAGCTAAACTCTGGAAACACCATATATTTT